The 14 T cell receptor beta chains below come from one sample, sequenced in a study of cytomegalovirus exposure and HLA in healthy donors. In the PCR, 60 Vbeta and 13 Jbeta primers were used. The protocol was immunoSEQ multiplex PCR, while the TCRdb copy is restricted to in-frame clones and leaves out a portion. This repertoire shows about 85,000 clones, around 80% found once; its top ten account for 20% to 30%. Sample: PBMCs. These receptors all stem from a woman aged 45-65 years in good health and CMV-seropositive.

On this clone: The same CDR3 also results from other DNA sequences found in this sample. The rearrangement uses TRBV9 and TRBJ2-3; 7 bases map to TRBD2. Germline loops: CDR1 SGDLS, CDR2 YYNGEE. The CDR3 covers 16 residues. J gave up 0 bases and V 0 bases, and 4 bases lay outside the gene matches. CDR3 in DNA: TGTGCCAGCAGCGTAGCTGGTAGCGGGAGCACAGATACGCAGTATTTT. Its translation is CASSVAGSGSTDTQYF.

The chain employs TRBV29-1 and TRBJ1-1, with D unresolved. The V gene's germline CDR1 is SQVTM and CDR2 ANQGSEA. Trimming left V 5 bases short and J 6 bases short, with 7 bases between. The CDR3 runs to 10 residues. The CDR3 protein is CSVYWSEAFF. For the CDR3, the DNA is TGCAGCGTTTACTGGTCTGAAGCTTTCTTT.

The chain couples TRBV5-1 to TRBJ1-2; 7 bases map to TRBD1. The CDR3 length is 14 residues. The ends lost 0 bases at V and 8 bases at J; junction bases unmatched: 7. CDR1 is SGHRS and CDR2 is YFSETQ in the germline V gene. CDR3 sequence reads: CASSLDGQVGGYTF. In DNA, the CDR3 is TGCGCCAGCAGCTTGGATGGACAGGTTGGGGGCTACACCTTC.

CDR3 in amino acids: CASSLPGQSTDTQYF. The CDR3 bases are TGCGCCAGCAGCCTGCCGGGACAGAGCACAGATACGCAGTATTTT. The chain uses TRBV5-1 and TRBJ2-3; 7 nucleotides line up with TRBD1. This CDR3 comprises 15 residues. The germline CDR1 and CDR2 sequences are SGHRS and YFSETQ. With 4 bases clipped from V and 0 bases from J, the junction kept 5 bases outside the gene matches.

This rearrangement joins TRBV7-9 to TRBJ2-1; 8 bases map to TRBD2. Germline V gene lookup returns CDR1 SEHNR and CDR2 FQNEAQ (reference sequence). The CDR3 sequence is 14 residues long. The V gene end was trimmed by 4 bases and the J gene end by 4 bases; junction bases not matched to a gene: 3. CDR3 DNA: TGTGCCAGCAGCTCGGGGGGGACTTACAATGAGCAGTTCTTC. This encodes CASSSGGTYNEQFF.

J is TRBJ1-4 and V is TRBV5-1; 9 nucleotides match TRBD1. The germline CDR1 and CDR2 sequences are SGHRS and YFSETQ. V gave up 4 bases and J gave up 6 bases; unmatched junction bases: 4. The CDR3 has 14 amino acids. CDR3 sequence: CASSGGQGHEKLFF. The CDR3 coding sequence is TGCGCCAGCAGCGGGGGACAGGGTCATGAAAAACTGTTTTTT.

V is TRBV15 and J is TRBJ2-5, with TRBD1 identical over 11 bases. Per the germline V gene, CDR1 is LNHNV and CDR2 is YYDKDF (reference sequence). V was pared by 5 bases and J by 2 bases, with 4 bases of the junction left unmatched. The CDR3 runs to 15 residues. The CDR3 is CATSRRDRGQETQYF. CDR3 DNA sequence: TGTGCCACCAGCCGCCGGGACAGGGGGCAAGAGACCCAGTACTTC.

This chain links TRBV19 with TRBJ2-3, with D perhaps matching TRBD1 (6 bases). CDR3 size: 14 residues. V was trimmed by 5 bases and J by 6 bases, leaving 15 bases between them. Germline CDR1 and CDR2: LNHDA and SQIVND (reference sequence). CDR3 nucleotides: TGTGCCAGTAGTCAACAGGGTATGGCGGATACGCAGTATTTT. Encoded protein: CASSQQGMADTQYF.

The genes are TRBV6-1 and TRBJ2-2; no clear D. CDR3 length: 15 residues. Germline-derived CDR1 and CDR2 are MNHNS and SASEGT. V gave up 7 bases and J gave up 0 bases, with 12 bases separating them. The DNA of the CDR3 is TGTGCCAGCACCCGAGGTCATTCGAACACCGGGGAGCTGTTTTTT. Its protein product is CASTRGHSNTGELFF.

The chain employs TRBV12-5 and TRBJ2-1; the D gene is possibly TRBD2 (5 bases). This CDR3 has 15 amino acids. Germline V gene sequence: CDR1 LGHNT, CDR2 FRNRAP. Trimming removed 1 base at V and 0 bases at J, with 7 bases between. The CDR3 loop reads CASGLDSGSYNEQFF. CDR3 in DNA: TGTGCTAGTGGTTTGGACAGCGGCTCCTACAATGAGCAGTTCTTC.

This clone was seen only once. The chain is built from TRBV14 and TRBJ2-5; 7 nucleotides align to TRBD1. The germline CDR1 and CDR2 sequences are SGHDN and FVKESK. V dropped 8 bases and J dropped 4; count of bases not matched to a gene: 7. The CDR3 runs 13 residues. The CDR3 spells CASGAGGLETQYF. In DNA form, the CDR3 reads TGTGCCAGCGGGGCAGGGGGATTAGAGACCCAGTACTTC. The whole variable domain, remainder taken from reference TRBV14 and TRBJ2-5, is EAGVTQFPSHSVIEKGQTVTLRCDPISGHDNLYWYRRVMGKEIKFLLHFVKESKQDESGMPNNRFLAERTGGTYSTLKVQPAELEDSGVYFCASGAGGLETQYFGPGTRLLVL.

The CDR3 sequence is CASSSRLAESGSTDTQYF. DNA for the CDR3: TGTGCCAGTAGTTCACGGCTAGCGGAGAGTGGGAGCACAGATACGCAGTATTTT. The chain carries TRBV19 and TRBJ2-3; 7 bases map to TRBD2. The germline CDR1 and CDR2 sequences are LNHDA and SQIVND (reference sequence). This CDR3 contains 18 residues. Trimming cost V 5 bases and J 0 bases; bases outside gene matches: 14.

The chain links TRBV2 to TRBJ2-7; D possibly matches TRBD1 or TRBD2 (5 bases each). The V gene's germline CDR1 is SNHLY and CDR2 FYNNEI. The ends were cut back, 5 bases at V and 5 bases at J, with 13 bases in the middle. The CDR3 runs to 13 residues. CDR3 in DNA: TGTGCCAGCAGTAGAATTCAGGGACACGAGCAGTACGTC. This gives the protein CASSRIQGHEQYV.

A few counts support this clone. CDR3 DNA: TGCGCCAGCAGCCTCAGGGCATCTAATGAAAAACTGTTTTTT. It yields the protein CASSLRASNEKLFF. V usage is TRBV5-1 and J usage is TRBJ1-4; tentative D call: TRBD1 (5 bases). Trimming pared 4 bases from V and 3 bases from J, leaving 10 bases between. The CDR3 consists of 14 residues. Germline CDR1 is SGHRS and CDR2 is YFSETQ.